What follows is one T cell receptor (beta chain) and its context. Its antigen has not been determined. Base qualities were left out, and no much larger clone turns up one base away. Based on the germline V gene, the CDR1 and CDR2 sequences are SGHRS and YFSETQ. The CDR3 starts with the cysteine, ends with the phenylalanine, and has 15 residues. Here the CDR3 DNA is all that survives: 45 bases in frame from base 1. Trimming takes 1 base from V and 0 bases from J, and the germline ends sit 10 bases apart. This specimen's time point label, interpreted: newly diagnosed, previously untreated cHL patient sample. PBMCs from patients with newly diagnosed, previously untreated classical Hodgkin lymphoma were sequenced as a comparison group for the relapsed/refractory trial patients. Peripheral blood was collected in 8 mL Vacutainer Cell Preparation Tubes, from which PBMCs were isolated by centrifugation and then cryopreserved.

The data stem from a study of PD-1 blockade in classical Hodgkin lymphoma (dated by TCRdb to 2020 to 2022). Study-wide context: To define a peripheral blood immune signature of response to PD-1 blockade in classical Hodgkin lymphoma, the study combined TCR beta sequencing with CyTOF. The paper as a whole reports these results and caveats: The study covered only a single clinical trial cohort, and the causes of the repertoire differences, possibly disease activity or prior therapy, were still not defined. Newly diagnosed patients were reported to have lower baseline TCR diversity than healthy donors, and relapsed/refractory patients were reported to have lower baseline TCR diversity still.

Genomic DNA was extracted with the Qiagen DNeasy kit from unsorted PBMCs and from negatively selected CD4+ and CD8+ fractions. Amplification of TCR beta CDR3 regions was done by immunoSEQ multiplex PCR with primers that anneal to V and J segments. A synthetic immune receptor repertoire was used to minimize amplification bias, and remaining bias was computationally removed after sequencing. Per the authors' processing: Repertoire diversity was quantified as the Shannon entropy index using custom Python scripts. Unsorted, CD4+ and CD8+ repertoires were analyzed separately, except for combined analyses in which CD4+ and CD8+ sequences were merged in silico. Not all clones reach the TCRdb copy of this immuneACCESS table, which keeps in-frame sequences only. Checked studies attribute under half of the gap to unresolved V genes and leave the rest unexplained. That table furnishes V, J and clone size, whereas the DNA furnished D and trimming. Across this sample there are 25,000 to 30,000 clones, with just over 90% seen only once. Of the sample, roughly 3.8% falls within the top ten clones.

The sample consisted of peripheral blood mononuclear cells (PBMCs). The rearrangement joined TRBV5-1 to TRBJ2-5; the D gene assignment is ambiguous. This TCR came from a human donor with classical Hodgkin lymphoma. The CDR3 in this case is CASSLMGSYQETQYF. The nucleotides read TGCGCCAGCAGCTTGATGGGCAGCTACCAAGAGACCCAGTACTTC.